The rows below give T cell receptor beta chains drawn from one sample of a study of human T cells and chemical hapten exposure. TCRdb re-called the RACE reads through MiXCR, storing one row per CDR3 protein. Of approximately 400,000 distinct CDR3 sequences in the sample, roughly 5.3% were seen once. Sample: whole blood, taken in connection with sensitization to the hapten diphenylcyclopropenone (DPC). These receptors all come from a woman in her fifties or sixties with alopecia areata. Some clones in this sample may be carry-over from other donors' samples. Both conserved end residues are part of each CDR3. Fields, in order: clone size, J gene, V gene, CDR3 protein. Clone sizes are given selectively: once, few, many, or a class where the clone is expanded.

>many|TRBJ2-7|TRBV20-1
CSARREYGTGAVYEQYF
>many|TRBJ2-3|TRBV29-1
CSVGSLASGPDTQYF
>many|TRBJ2-4|TRBV28
CASTLGLQGFQYF
>few|TRBJ2-7|TRBV20-1
CSAKNPAGEQYF
>-|TRBJ2-3|TRBV28
CASSFRGPGQGGYTQYF
>many|TRBJ2-6|TRBV10-2
CASSVGAHLGGANVLTF
>many|TRBJ2-4|TRBV20-1
CSARALAIAKNIQYF
>few|TRBJ1-2|TRBV12-3/TRBV12-4
CASRPNPPNYGYTF
>many|TRBJ2-1|TRBV29-1
CSSFQRDEQFF
>many|TRBJ2-7|TRBV29-1
CSVASGRNYEQYF
>many|TRBJ1-1|TRBV29-1
CSVTQGPEAFF
>many|TRBJ2-3|TRBV5-5
CASSLARRITDTQYF
>few|TRBJ2-1|TRBV9
CASSPSPGDEQFF
>many|TRBJ1-2|TRBV5-6
CASSPGQVDYGYTF
>many|TRBJ2-5|TRBV14
CASSQDAETQYF
>few|TRBJ2-3|TRBV24-1
CATSDIYKTAPGLAPDTQYF
>many|TRBJ2-7|TRBV20-1
CSASRGDSPYEQYF
>few|TRBJ1-1|TRBV29-1
CSVVRQMNTEAFF
>many|TRBJ1-5|TRBV6-5
CASSYVGAHQPQHF
>-|TRBJ1-2|TRBV15
CATSRTGGYGYTF
>many|TRBJ2-1|TRBV12-3/TRBV12-4
CASSLETGGSNEQFF
>many|TRBJ1-1|TRBV29-1
CSVTGADTEAFF
>few|TRBJ2-3|TRBV12-3/TRBV12-4
CASSLAGGTTDTQYF
>-|TRBJ2-1|TRBV2
CASRNGGRLNEQFF
>many|TRBJ2-3|TRBV4-3
CASSQDRDRGRAQYF
>-|TRBJ2-7|TRBV30
CAWSAGKSYEQYF
>few|TRBJ2-2|TRBV29-1
CSEERGRMSSTGELFF
>many|TRBJ1-3|TRBV29-1
CSVTASGNTIYF
>few|TRBJ2-1|TRBV7-9
CASSLAESGSDNEQFF
>few|TRBJ2-6|TRBV30
CAWTPGQGPSGANVLTF
>-|TRBJ2-2|TRBV29-1
CSVVMSVTGELFF
>many|TRBJ1-5|TRBV20-1
CSAIKLGGQPQHF
>many|TRBJ2-3|TRBV6-2/TRBV6-3
CASSYSNGAGDTQYF
>many|TRBJ2-7|TRBV10-3
CATYGGEKAYEQYF
>many|TRBJ2-1|TRBV12-3/TRBV12-4
CASSLRVSSYNEQFF
>many|TRBJ2-1|TRBV5-5
CASSLIVRADNEQFF
>-|TRBJ1-1|TRBV10-3
CAISESRRNTEAFF
>few|TRBJ1-1|TRBV6-5
CASRTGQGGTEAFF
>many|TRBJ2-5|TRBV7-9
CASSLAPGLQETQYF
>-|TRBJ1-4|TRBV20-1
CSASLRTGGENEKLFF
>-|TRBJ1-4|TRBV29-1
CSVEDGYGEKLFF
>many|TRBJ1-2|TRBV6-6
CASTGNYGYTF
>few|TRBJ2-1|TRBV29-1
CSVEEARGGGYEQFF
>few|TRBJ1-1|TRBV7-8
CASSSRQGAPEAFF
>many|TRBJ2-7|TRBV13
CASSLRAGNLPYEQYF
>few|TRBJ2-5|TRBV5-6
CASSHRAGLYQETQYF
>few|TRBJ2-6|TRBV5-1
CASSIRVTGANVLTF
>few|TRBJ1-5|TRBV13
CASSRGQSNQPQHF
>many|TRBJ2-2|TRBV24-1
CATSVTRDGELFF
>many|TRBJ2-1|TRBV7-8
CASSLGLAEGHEQFF
>few|TRBJ1-5|TRBV6-2/TRBV6-3
CASHRGPPYSNQPQHF
>-|TRBJ2-5|TRBV5-8
CASSLGTDRTQYF
>few|TRBJ1-1|TRBV14
CASSHIPGQGEAFF
>many|TRBJ2-1|TRBV29-1
CSVGGREGRYNEQFF
>many|TRBJ1-4|TRBV28
CASGQGTTNEKLFF